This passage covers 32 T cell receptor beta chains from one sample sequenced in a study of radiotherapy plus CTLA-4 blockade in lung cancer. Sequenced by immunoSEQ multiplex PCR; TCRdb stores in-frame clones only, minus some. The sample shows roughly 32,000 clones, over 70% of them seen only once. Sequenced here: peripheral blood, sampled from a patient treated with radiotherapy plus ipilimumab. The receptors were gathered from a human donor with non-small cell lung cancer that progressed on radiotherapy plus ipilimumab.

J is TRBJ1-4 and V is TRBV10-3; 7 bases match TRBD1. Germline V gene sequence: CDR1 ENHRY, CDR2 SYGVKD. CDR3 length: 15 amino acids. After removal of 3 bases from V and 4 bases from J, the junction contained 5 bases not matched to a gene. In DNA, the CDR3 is TGTGCCATCAGTGATAGTTCAGGGGGTAATGAAAAACTGTTTTTT. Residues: CAISDSSGGNEKLFF.

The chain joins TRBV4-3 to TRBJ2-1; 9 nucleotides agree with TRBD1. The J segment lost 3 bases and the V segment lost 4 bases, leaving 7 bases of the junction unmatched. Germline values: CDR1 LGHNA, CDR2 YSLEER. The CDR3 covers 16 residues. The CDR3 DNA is TGCGCCAGCAGCCCACGGACAGGGGAAAGCTACAATGAGCAGTTCTTC. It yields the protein CASSPRTGESYNEQFF.

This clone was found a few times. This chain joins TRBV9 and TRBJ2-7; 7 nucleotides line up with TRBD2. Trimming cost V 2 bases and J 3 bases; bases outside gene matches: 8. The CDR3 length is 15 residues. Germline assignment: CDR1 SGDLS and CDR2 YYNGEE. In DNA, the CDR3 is TGTGCCAGCAGCGTTCTTCCCGGGGGGAGCTACGAGCAGTACTTC. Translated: CASSVLPGGSYEQYF.

The CDR3 nucleotides read TGCAGCGTTGACGGGCAAGCGGGAGCGGGGTCCTACAATGAGCAGTTCTTC. This sequence encodes CSVDGQAGAGSYNEQFF. This chain links TRBV29-1 with TRBJ2-1, with 8 nucleotides matching TRBD2. The junction had 11 bases not matched to a gene; V was cut back by 3 bases and J by 1 base. The germline CDR1 and CDR2 sequences are SQVTM and ANQGSEA. This CDR3 spans 17 amino acids.

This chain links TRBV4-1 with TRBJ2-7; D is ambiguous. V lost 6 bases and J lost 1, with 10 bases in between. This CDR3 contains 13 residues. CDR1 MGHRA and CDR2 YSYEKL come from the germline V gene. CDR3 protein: CASSFGPSYEQYF. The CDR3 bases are TGCGCCAGCAGTTTCGGCCCTTCCTACGAGCAGTACTTC.

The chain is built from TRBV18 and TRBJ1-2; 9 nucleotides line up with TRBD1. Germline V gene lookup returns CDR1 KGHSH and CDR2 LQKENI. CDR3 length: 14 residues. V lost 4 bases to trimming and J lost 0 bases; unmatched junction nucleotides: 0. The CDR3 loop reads CASSRDRANYGYTF. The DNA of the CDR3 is TGTGCCAGCTCACGGGACAGGGCTAACTATGGCTACACCTTC.

The CDR3 bases are TGTGCCAGCAGCAAGACGGCGGCGGGCACCGGGGAGCTGTTTTTT. It yields the protein CASSKTAAGTGELFF. V gene TRBV7-2 combines with J gene TRBJ2-2; tentative D call: TRBD2 (5 bases). The CDR3 is 15 residues long. Germline values: CDR1 SGHTA, CDR2 FQGNSA. V shed 5 bases and J shed 4 bases, with 14 bases lying between them.

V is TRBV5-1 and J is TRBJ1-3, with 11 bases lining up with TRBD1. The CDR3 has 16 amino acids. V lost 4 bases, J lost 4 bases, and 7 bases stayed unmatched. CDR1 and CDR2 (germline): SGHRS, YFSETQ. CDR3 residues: CASSLGGQGGGNTIYF. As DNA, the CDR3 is TGCGCCAGCAGCCTCGGGGGACAGGGGGGCGGAAACACCATATATTTT.

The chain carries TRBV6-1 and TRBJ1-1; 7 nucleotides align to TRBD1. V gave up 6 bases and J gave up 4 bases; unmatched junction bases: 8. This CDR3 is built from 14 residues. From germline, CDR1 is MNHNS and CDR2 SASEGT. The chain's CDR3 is CASSPDRDSTEAFF. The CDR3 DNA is TGTGCCAGCAGCCCCGACAGGGACTCCACTGAAGCTTTCTTT.

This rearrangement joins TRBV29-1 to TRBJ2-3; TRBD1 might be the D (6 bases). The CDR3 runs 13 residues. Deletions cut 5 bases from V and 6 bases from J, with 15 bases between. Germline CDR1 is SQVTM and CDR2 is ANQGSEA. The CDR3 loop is CSVTQGTRDTQYF. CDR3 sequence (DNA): TGCAGCGTTACCCAGGGGACCCGGGATACGCAGTATTTT.

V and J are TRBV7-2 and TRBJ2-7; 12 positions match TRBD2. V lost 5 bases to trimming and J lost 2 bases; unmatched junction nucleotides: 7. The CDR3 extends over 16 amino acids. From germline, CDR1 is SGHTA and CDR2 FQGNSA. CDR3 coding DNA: TGTGCCAGCAGCGTGACACTAGCGGGGGGAACCTACGAGCAGTACTTC. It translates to CASSVTLAGGTYEQYF.

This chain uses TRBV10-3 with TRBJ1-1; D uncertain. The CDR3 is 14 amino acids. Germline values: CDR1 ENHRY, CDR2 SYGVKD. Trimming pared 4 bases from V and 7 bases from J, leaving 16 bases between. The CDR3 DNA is TGTGCCATCAGTGGTTCTAGGGCCCCAAGTGAAGCTTTCTTT. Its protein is CAISGSRAPSEAFF.

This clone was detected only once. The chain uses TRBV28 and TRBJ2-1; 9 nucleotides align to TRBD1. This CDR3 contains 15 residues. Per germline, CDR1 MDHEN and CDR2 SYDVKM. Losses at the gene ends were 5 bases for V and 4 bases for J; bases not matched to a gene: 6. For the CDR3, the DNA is TGTGCCAGCAGTGTGCCGACAGGGGGTTACAATGAGCAGTTCTTC. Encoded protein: CASSVPTGGYNEQFF.

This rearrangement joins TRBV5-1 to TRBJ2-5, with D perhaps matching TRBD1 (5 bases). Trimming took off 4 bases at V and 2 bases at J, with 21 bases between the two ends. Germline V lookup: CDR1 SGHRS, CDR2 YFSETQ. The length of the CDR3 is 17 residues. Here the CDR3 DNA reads TGCGCCAGCAGCCTGGGTAGGGGCACAGAAGTTCAAGAGACCCAGTACTTC. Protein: CASSLGRGTEVQETQYF.

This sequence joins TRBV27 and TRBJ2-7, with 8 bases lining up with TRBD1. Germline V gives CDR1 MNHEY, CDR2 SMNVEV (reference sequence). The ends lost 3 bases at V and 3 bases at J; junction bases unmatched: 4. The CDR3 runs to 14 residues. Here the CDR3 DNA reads TGTGCCAGCAGTTTCCAGGGGGCAGGCTACGAGCAGTACTTC. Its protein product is CASSFQGAGYEQYF.

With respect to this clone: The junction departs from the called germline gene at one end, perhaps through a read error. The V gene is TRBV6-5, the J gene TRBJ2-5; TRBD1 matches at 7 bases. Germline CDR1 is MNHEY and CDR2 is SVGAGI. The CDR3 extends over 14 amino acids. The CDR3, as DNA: TGTGCCAGCAGATCCGGGACAGCCCAAGCGACCCAGTACTTC. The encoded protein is CASRSGTAQATQYF.

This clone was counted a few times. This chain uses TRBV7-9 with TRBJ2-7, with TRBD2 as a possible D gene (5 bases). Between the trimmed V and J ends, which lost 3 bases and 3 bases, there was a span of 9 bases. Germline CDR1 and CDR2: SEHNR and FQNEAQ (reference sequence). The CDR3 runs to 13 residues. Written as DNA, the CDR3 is TGTGCCAGCAGCTTCGGCAGCGGCTACGAGCAGTACTTC. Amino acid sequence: CASSFGSGYEQYF. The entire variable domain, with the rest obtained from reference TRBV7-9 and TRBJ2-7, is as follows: DTGVSQNPRHKITKRGQNVTFRCDPISEHNRLYWYRQTLGQGPEFLTYFQNEAQLEKSRLLSDRFSAERPKGSFSTLEIQRTEQGDSAMYLCASSFGSGYEQYFGPGTRLTVT.

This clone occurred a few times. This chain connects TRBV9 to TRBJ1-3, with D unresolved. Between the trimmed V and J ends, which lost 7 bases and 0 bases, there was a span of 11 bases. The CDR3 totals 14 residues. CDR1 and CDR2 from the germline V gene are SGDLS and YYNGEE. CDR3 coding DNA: TGTGCCAGCGGCCCGTTCGACTCTGGAAACACCATATATTTT. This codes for CASGPFDSGNTIYF.

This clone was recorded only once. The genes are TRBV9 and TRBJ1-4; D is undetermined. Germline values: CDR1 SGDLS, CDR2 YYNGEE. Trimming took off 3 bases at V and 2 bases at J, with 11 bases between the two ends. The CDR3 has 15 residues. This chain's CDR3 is CASSAAGSTNEKLFF. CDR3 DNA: TGTGCCAGCAGCGCCGCAGGATCCACTAATGAAAAACTGTTTTTT.

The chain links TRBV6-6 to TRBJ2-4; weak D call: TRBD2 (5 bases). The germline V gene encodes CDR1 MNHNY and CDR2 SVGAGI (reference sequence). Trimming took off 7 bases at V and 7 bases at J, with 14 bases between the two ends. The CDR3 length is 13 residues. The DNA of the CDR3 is TGTGCCAGCACTCCCGGGTCGGGGAACATTCAGTACTTC. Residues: CASTPGSGNIQYF.

The CDR3 reads CASSPGGAEAFF. The CDR3 DNA reads as TGTGCCAGCAGCCCAGGTGGGGCTGAAGCTTTCTTT. The V gene is TRBV14, the J gene TRBJ1-1; no clear D. In germline, CDR1 is SGHDN, CDR2 FVKESK. With 4 bases removed from V and 6 bases from J, the gap between germline ends came to 9 bases. CDR3 length: 12 residues.

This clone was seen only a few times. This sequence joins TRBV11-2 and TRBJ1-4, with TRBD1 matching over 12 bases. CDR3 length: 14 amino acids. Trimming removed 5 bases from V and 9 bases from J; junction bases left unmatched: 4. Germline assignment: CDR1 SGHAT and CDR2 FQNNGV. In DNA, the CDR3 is TGTGCCAGCAGCCCCGGGACAGGGGGCAAAAAACTGTTTTTT. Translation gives CASSPGTGGKKLFF.

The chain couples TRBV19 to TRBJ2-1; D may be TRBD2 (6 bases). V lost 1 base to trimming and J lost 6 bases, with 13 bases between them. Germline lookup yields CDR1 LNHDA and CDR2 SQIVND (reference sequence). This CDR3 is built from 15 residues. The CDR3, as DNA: TGTGCCAGTAGTATAGGAGGCCCGGGGGTCAATGAGCAGTTCTTC. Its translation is CASSIGGPGVNEQFF. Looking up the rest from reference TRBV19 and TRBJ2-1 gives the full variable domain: DGGITQSPKYLFRKEGQNVTLSCEQNLNHDAMYWYRQDPGQGLRLIYYSQIVNDFQKGDIAEGYSVSREKKESFPLTVTSAQKNPTAFYLCASSIGGPGVNEQFFGPGTRLTVL.

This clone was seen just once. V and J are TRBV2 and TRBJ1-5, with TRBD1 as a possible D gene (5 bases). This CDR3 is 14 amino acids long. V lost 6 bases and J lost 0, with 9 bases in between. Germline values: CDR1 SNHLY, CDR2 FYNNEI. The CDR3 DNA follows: TGTGCCAGCAGGGTGGGGGTTAGCAATCAGCCCCAGCATTTT. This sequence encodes CASRVGVSNQPQHF.

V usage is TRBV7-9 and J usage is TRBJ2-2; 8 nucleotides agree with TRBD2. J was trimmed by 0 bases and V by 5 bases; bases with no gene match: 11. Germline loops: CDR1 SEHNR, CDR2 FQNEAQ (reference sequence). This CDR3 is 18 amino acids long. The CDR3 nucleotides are TGTGCCAGCAGCCAGGGAAGAGCGGGAGACCCGAACACCGGGGAGCTGTTTTTT. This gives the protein CASSQGRAGDPNTGELFF.

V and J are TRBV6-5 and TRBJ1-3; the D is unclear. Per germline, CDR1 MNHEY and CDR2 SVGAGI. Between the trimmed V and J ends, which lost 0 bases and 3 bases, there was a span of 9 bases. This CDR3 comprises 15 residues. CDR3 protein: CASSYSGWGGNTIYF. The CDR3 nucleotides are TGTGCCAGCAGTTACTCGGGGTGGGGTGGAAACACCATATATTTT.

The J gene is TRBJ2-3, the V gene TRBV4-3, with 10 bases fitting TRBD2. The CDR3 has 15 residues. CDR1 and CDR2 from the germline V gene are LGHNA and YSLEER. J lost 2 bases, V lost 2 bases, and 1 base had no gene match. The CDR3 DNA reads TGCGCCAGCAGCCAAAGCGGGGGGGCCACAGATACGCAGTATTTT. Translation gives CASSQSGGATDTQYF.

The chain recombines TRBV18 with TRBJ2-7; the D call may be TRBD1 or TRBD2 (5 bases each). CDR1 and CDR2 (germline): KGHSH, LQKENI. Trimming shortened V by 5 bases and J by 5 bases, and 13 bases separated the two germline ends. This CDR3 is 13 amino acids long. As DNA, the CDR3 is TGTGCCAGCTCAGACGGGACGGCTAACGAGCAGTACTTC. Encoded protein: CASSDGTANEQYF.

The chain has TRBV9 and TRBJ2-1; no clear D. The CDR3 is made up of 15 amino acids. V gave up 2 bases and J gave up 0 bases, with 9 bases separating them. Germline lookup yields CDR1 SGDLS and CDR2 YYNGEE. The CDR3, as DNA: TGTGCCAGCAGCGTCGACTGGACCTCCTACAATGAGCAGTTCTTC. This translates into CASSVDWTSYNEQFF.

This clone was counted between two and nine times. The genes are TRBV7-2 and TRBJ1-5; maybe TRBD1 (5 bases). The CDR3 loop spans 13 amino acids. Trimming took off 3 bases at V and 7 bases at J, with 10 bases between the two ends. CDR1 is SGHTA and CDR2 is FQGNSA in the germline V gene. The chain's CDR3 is CASSLGERQPQHF. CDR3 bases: TGTGCCAGCAGCTTGGGGGAAAGGCAGCCCCAGCATTTT. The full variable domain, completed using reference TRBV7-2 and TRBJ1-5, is GAGVSQSPSNKVTEKGKDVELRCDPISGHTALYWYRQSLGQGLEFLIYFQGNSAPDKSGLPSDRFSAERTGGSVSTLTIQRTQQEDSAVYLCASSLGERQPQHFGDGTRLSIL.

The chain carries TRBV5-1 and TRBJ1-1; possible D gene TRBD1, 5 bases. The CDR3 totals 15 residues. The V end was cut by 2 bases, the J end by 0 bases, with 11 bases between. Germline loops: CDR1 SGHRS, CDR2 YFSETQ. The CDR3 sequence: CASSLAGTMNTEAFF. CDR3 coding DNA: TGCGCCAGCAGCTTAGCCGGGACCATGAACACTGAAGCTTTCTTT. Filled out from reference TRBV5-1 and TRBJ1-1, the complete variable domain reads KAGVTQTPRYLIKTRGQQVTLSCSPISGHRSVSWYQQTPGQGLQFLFEYFSETQRNKGNFPGRFSGRQFSNSRSEMNVSTLELGDSALYLCASSLAGTMNTEAFFGQGTRLTVV.

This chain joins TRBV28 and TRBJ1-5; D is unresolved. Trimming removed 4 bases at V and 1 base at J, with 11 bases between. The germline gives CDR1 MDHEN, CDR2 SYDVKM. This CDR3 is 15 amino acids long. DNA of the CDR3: TGTGCCAGCAGTTCAACGACGGAGAGCAATCAGCCCCAGCATTTT. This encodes CASSSTTESNQPQHF.